The entry that follows covers one T cell receptor (beta chain) sequence. Its antigen is unidentified. The CDR3 length is 13 residues. Germline CDR1 is SQVTM and CDR2 is ANQGSEA. V was cut by 6 bases and J by 1 base, with 12 bases left in between. This sample is part of a study of chemoradiotherapy in HPV16-positive cancers. Study background: Candidate HPV-specific clones and shared TCR motifs came from a couple of HPV16-positive patients. Study-level results: Non-HPV-specific T cells did not expand in tumors during treatment, whereas candidate HPV-specific clones and E7-related motifs did.

Repeated repertoire sampling spanned the course of chemoradiotherapy. Profiled with immunoSEQ multiplex PCR; TCRdb holds only in-frame clones, not every one. The repertoire holds about 7,400 clones, with about 74% as singletons. The chain uses TRBV29-1 and TRBJ1-1; D might be TRBD1 (5 bases). This specimen consisted of tumor tissue, obtained from a patient who underwent chemoradiotherapy. The clonotype originates from a human donor with HPV-associated anogenital cancer. The CDR3 is CSVLGRANTEAFF. As DNA, the CDR3 is TGCAGCGTCCTCGGCAGGGCGAACACTGAAGCTTTCTTT.